Presented here are 16 T cell receptor beta chains from one specimen sequenced in a study of T cell repertoires in cytomegalovirus infection. Via MiXCR, TCRdb re-called the reads, giving one row per CDR3 protein. The sample holds roughly 920,000 distinct CDR3 sequences, 30% to 40% seen once. No cognate antigen is known for these TCRs. Specimen: cultured CD8+ T cells from PBMCs, collected from culture after CMV antigen stimulation. These receptor sequences come from a human donor in good health (CMV status not recorded). Some clones in this sample may be carry-over from other donors' samples.

V gene TRBV5-1 combines with J gene TRBJ2-7; no clear D gene. Germline loops: CDR1 SGHRS, CDR2 YFSETQ. V shed 0 bases and J shed 2 bases, with 6 bases lying between them. The CDR3 is 13 amino acids. CDR3 in DNA: TGCGCCAGCAGCTTGGCGAAAGCCTACGAGCAGTACTTC. Protein sequence: CASSLAKAYEQYF.

This clonotype showed up many times. The chain joins TRBV20-1 to TRBJ2-1, with D maybe TRBD2 (7 bases). In germline, CDR1 is DFQATT, CDR2 SNEGSKA (reference sequence). Trimming pared 5 bases from V and 8 bases from J, leaving 16 bases between. This CDR3 comprises 13 residues. Here the CDR3 reads CSAGGGPVYEQFF. CDR3 bases: TGCAGTGCTGGGGGGGGCCCGGTCTATGAGCAGTTCTTC.

The sample holds a few counts of this clonotype. The chain combines TRBV28 with TRBJ1-5; 8 bases line up with TRBD1. With V trimmed by 5 bases and J by 3 bases, 9 bases remained unmatched. This CDR3 is 16 amino acids long. The V gene's germline CDR1 is MDHEN and CDR2 SYDVKM. The CDR3 sequence is CASSPRGRVSNQPQHF. The CDR3 nucleotides are TGTGCCAGCAGTCCCAGGGGGCGCGTGTCCAATCAGCCCCAGCATTTT.

This clonotype was seen a few times. The chain combines TRBV19 with TRBJ2-1, with D perhaps TRBD1 (7 bases). Germline V gene sequence: CDR1 LNHDA, CDR2 SQIVND (reference sequence). The CDR3 is made up of 12 amino acids. Deletions cut 8 bases from V and 8 bases from J, with 13 bases between. The CDR3 coding sequence is TGTGCCAGTTGCTCCAGGGGGGATGAGCAGTTCTTC. Encoded protein: CASCSRGDEQFF.

The chain joins TRBV19 to TRBJ2-3, with 8 bases aligning to TRBD2. Germline values: CDR1 LNHDA, CDR2 SQIVND (reference sequence). The CDR3 is 14 amino acids. The junction had 3 bases not matched to a gene; V was cut back by 5 bases and J by 2 bases. The CDR3 DNA sequence: TGTGCCAGTAGTCGACTAGCGTACACAGATACGCAGTATTTT. Translating it yields CASSRLAYTDTQYF.

This clonotype was counted at least ten times. Its ends do not fully match the called genes, so a read error is possible. The chain combines TRBV7-9 with TRBJ2-1; no definite D call. Germline values: CDR1 SEHNR, CDR2 FQNEAQ (reference sequence). CDR3 length: 9 amino acids. The CDR3 here is CASSFHGVF. CDR3 sequence (DNA): TGTGCCAGCAGCTTTCATGGGGTCTTC.

V is TRBV6-1 and J is TRBJ1-6; tentatively, D is TRBD1 (6 bases). The V end was cut by 5 bases, the J end by 9 bases, with 17 bases between. The CDR3 consists of 15 residues. Looked up from germline, CDR1 is MNHNS and CDR2 is SASEGT. The CDR3 protein is CASSHLGGAGSPLHF. As DNA, the CDR3 is TGTGCCAGCAGTCACTTAGGGGGTGCGGGTTCACCCCTCCACTTT.

V and J are TRBV9 and TRBJ1-6, with 10 nucleotides matching TRBD1. CDR3 length: 18 amino acids. V lost 3 bases, J lost 0 bases, and 6 bases stayed unmatched. Germline V gives CDR1 SGDLS, CDR2 YYNGEE. The CDR3 loop is CASSGGQGVSSYNSPLHF. The CDR3 DNA reads TGTGCCAGCAGCGGCGGACAGGGGGTGAGCTCCTATAATTCACCCCTCCACTTT. Complete variable domain (other parts from reference TRBV9 and TRBJ1-6): DSGVTQTPKHLITATGQRVTLRCSPRSGDLSVYWYQQSLDQGLQFLIQYYNGEERAKGNILERFSAQQFPDLHSELNLSSLELGDSALYFCASSGGQGVSSYNSPLHFGNGTRLTVT.

This clonotype was seen ten or more times. The chain recombines TRBV12-3 or TRBV12-4 with TRBJ1-5, with 7 bases matching TRBD1. V shed 2 bases and J 3 bases; nucleotides not matched to a gene: 19. The CDR3 contains 20 residues. Here the CDR3 DNA reads TGTGCCAGCAGTTTATTTATCCCCTTAAACGGGACAGAGTTCAATCAGCCCCAGCATTTT. This sequence encodes CASSLFIPLNGTEFNQPQHF.

This clonotype showed up just a few times. CDR3 DNA: TGTGCCAGCAGCTTAGAATTGGGGGGGCAGCTGAGGGATGAGCAGTTCTTC. Translated, it gives CASSLELGGQLRDEQFF. This sequence joins TRBV11-2 and TRBJ2-1; possible D gene TRBD2, 7 bases. The CDR3 runs to 17 residues. Germline CDR1 reads SGHAT; CDR2 reads FQNNGV. V lost 0 bases to trimming and J lost 8 bases, with 20 bases between them.

This clonotype was picked up a small number of times. V usage is TRBV6-5 and J usage is TRBJ2-3; TRBD2 matches at 9 bases. Germline-derived CDR1 and CDR2 are MNHEY and SVGAGI. The CDR3 length is 15 residues. The V gene end was trimmed by 2 bases and the J gene end by 4 bases; junction bases not matched to a gene: 4. The CDR3 DNA is TGTGCCAGCAGTTACGGAGAGCGGGGGGCAGATACGCAGTATTTT. Translating it yields CASSYGERGADTQYF.

The genes are TRBV7-9 and TRBJ2-5; D unresolved. CDR1 is SEHNR and CDR2 is FQNEAQ in the germline V gene (reference sequence). The CDR3 totals 14 residues. Deletions cut 5 bases from V and 9 bases from J, with 19 bases between. CDR3 DNA sequence: TGTGCCAGCAGCCGAAGGGATTTACCTGCAGCCCAGTACTTC. Translating gives CASSRRDLPAAQYF.

The V gene is TRBV19, the J gene TRBJ1-1; D gene uncertain. The CDR3 loop spans 16 amino acids. Trimming removed 4 bases from V and 5 bases from J, with 20 bases in between. Germline CDR1 and CDR2: LNHDA and SQIVND (reference sequence). CDR3 coding DNA: TGTGCCAGTAGTAAGGAGAGGGCCTCCCGTATTACTGAAGCTTTCTTT. Protein: CASSKERASRITEAFF.

CDR3 sequence reads: CASSSNPRGGLEYGYTF. Written as DNA, the CDR3 is TGTGCCAGCAGCTCCAACCCCAGGGGGGGACTTGAGTATGGCTACACCTTC. The V and J genes are TRBV7-9 and TRBJ1-2; 7 bases are shared with TRBD1. This CDR3 region has 17 residues. V trimming: 4 bases; J trimming: 5 bases; junction bases outside the gene matches: 16. Per germline, CDR1 SEHNR and CDR2 FQNEAQ (reference sequence).

This clonotype was seen more than once but under ten times. The rearrangement uses TRBV6-5 and TRBJ1-2; D gene ambiguous. Trimming cost V 2 bases and J 8 bases, with 15 bases left between them. The germline V gene encodes CDR1 MNHEY and CDR2 SVGAGI. The CDR3 sequence is 14 residues long. The DNA of the CDR3 is TGTGCCAGCAGTTACGAAGGGAATCTGAGAGGCTACACCTTC. Its translation: CASSYEGNLRGYTF.

This clonotype showed up just a few times. The chain recombines TRBV5-4 with TRBJ1-1; 7 nucleotides agree with TRBD1. V lost 2 bases and J lost 4; bases outside the gene matches: 2. The CDR3 is made up of 13 amino acids. Looked up from germline, CDR1 is SGHNT and CDR2 is YYREEE (reference sequence). This chain's CDR3 is CASSFGDSTEAFF. The CDR3 nucleotides are TGTGCCAGCAGCTTTGGGGACAGCACTGAAGCTTTCTTT.